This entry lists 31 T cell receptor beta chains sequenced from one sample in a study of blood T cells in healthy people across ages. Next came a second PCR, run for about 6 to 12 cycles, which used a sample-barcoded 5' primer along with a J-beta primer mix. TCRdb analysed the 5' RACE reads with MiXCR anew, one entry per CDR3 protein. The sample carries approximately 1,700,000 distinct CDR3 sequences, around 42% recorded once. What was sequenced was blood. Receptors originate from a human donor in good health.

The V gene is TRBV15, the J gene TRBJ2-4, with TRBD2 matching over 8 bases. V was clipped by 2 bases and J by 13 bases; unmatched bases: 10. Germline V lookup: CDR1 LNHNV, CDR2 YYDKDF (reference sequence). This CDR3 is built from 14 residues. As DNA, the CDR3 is TGTGCCACCAGCAGAAATAGACTAGCGAGCGGGCAGTACTTC. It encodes CATSRNRLASGQYF.

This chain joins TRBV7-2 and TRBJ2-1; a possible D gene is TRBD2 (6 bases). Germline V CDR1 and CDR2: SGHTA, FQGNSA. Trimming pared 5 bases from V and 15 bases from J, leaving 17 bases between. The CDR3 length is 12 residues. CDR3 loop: CASSPGILLAFF. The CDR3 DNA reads TGTGCCAGCAGCCCCGGGATACTACTAGCGTTCTTC.

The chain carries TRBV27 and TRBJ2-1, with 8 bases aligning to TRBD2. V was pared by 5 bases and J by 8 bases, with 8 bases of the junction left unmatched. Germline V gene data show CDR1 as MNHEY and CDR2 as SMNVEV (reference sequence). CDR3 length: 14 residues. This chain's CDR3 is CASSPGGAVYEQFF. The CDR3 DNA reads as TGTGCCAGCAGTCCCGGGGGGGCGGTTTATGAGCAGTTCTTC.

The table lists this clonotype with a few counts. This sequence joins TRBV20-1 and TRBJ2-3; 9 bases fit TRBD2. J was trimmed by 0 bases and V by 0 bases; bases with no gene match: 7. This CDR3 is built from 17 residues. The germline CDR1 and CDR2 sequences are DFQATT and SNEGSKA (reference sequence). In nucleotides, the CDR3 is TGCAGTGCTAGAGATCCTAGCGGGATTACTAGCACAGATACGCAGTATTTT. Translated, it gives CSARDPSGITSTDTQYF.

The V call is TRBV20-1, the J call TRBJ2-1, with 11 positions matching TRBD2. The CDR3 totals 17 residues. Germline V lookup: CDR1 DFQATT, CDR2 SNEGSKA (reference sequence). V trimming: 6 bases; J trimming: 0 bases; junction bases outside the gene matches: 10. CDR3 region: CSAPPGTSGTSYNEQFF. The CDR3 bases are TGCAGTGCCCCGCCCGGGACTAGCGGCACCTCCTACAATGAGCAGTTCTTC.

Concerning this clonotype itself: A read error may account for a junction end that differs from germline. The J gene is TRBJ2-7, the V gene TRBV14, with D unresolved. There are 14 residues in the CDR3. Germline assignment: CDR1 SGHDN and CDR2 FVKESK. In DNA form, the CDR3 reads TGTGCCAGCAGCCAGGCCGGAAAGGGCTACGAGCGGTACTTC. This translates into CASSQAGKGYERYF.

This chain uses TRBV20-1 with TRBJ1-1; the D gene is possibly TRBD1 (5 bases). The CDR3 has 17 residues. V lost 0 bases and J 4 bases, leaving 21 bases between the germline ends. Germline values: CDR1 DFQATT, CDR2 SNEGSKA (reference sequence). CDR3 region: CSARESGVSHGGTEAFF. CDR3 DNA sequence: TGCAGTGCTAGAGAGTCGGGGGTGAGTCACGGGGGCACTGAAGCTTTCTTT.

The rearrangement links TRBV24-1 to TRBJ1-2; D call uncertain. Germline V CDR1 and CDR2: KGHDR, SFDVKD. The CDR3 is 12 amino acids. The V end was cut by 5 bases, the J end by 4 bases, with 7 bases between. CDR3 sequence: CATSASGYGYTF. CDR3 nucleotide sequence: TGTGCCACCAGTGCATCTGGCTATGGCTACACCTTC.

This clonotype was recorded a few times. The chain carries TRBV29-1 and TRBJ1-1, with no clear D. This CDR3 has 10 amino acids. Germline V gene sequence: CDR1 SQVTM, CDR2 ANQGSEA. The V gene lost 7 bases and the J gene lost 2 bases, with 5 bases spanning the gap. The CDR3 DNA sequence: TGCAGCGGACCCAACACTGAAGCTTTCTTT. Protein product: CSGPNTEAFF.

CDR3 region: CASRATGETYEQYF. The CDR3 DNA follows: TGCGCCAGCCGTGCGACAGGGGAAACCTACGAGCAGTACTTC. This sequence joins TRBV5-1 and TRBJ2-7; 8 positions agree with TRBD1. This CDR3 has 14 residues. V was pared by 7 bases and J by 2 bases, with 8 bases of the junction left unmatched. Germline assignment: CDR1 SGHRS and CDR2 YFSETQ.

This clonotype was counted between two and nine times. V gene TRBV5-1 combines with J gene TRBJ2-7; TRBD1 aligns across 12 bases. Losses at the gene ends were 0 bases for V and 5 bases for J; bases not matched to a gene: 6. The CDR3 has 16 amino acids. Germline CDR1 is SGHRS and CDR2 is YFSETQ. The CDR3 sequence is CASSLAGQGARNEQYF. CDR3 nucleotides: TGCGCCAGCAGCTTGGCGGGACAGGGGGCAAGGAACGAGCAGTACTTC. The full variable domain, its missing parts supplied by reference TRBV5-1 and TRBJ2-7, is KAGVTQTPRYLIKTRGQQVTLSCSPISGHRSVSWYQQTPGQGLQFLFEYFSETQRNKGNFPGRFSGRQFSNSRSEMNVSTLELGDSALYLCASSLAGQGARNEQYFGPGTRLTVT.

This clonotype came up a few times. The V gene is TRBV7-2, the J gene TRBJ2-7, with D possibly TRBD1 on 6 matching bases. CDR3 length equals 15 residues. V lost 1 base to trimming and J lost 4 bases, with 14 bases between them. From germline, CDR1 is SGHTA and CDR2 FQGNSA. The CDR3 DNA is TGTGCCAGCAGCTTAGTTTCAGGGGCCGGTTACGAGCAGTACTTC. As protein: CASSLVSGAGYEQYF.

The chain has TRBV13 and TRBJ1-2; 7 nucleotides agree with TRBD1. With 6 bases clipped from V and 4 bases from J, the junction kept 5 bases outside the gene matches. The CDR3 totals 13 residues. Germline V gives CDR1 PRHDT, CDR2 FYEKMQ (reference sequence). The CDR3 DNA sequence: TGTGCCAGCAGTCACACAGGGGCCTATGGCTACACCTTC. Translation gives CASSHTGAYGYTF.

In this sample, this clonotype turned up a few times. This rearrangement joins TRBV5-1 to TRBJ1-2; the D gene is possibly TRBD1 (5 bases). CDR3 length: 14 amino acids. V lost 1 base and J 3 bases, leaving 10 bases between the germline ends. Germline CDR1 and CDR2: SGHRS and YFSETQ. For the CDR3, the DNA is TGCGCCAGCAGCTTGCCTGGAGGGGACTATGGCTACACCTTC. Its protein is CASSLPGGDYGYTF.

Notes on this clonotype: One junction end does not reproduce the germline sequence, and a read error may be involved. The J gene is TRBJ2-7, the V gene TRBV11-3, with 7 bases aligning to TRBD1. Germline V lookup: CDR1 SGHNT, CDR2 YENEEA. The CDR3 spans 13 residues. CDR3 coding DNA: TGTGCCAGCACCAAGGGACAGCCTTACGGGCAGTACTTC. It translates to CASTKGQPYGQYF.

CDR3 loop: CASSQNQPQHF. CDR3 coding DNA: TGTGCCAGCAGCCAAAATCAGCCCCAGCATTTT. The genes are TRBV3-1 and TRBJ1-5, with no clear D. Germline loops: CDR1 LGHDT, CDR2 YNNKEL (reference sequence). This CDR3 comprises 11 residues. The V and J ends lost 2 bases and 4 bases respectively, with 0 bases between them.

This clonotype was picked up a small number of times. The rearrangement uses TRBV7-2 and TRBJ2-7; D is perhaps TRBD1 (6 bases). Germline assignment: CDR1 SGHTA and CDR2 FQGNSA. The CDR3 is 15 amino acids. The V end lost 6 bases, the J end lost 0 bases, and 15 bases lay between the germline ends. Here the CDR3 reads CASSAGQLLSYEQYF. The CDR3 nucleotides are TGTGCCAGCAGTGCCGGACAGTTACTCTCCTACGAGCAGTACTTC.

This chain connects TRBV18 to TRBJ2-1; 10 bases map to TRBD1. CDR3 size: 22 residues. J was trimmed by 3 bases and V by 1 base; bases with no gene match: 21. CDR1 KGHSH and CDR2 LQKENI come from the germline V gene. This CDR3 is CASSPLRGGIGTGDLGYNEQFF. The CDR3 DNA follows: TGTGCCAGCTCACCACTTCGCGGCGGGATCGGGACAGGGGATTTAGGCTACAATGAGCAGTTCTTC.

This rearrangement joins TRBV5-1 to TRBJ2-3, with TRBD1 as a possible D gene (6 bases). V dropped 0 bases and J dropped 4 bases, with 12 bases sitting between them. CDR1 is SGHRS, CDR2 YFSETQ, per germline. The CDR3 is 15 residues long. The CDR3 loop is CASSLGQDLADTQYF. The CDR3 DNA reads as TGCGCCAGCAGCTTGGGACAGGATCTCGCAGATACGCAGTATTTT.

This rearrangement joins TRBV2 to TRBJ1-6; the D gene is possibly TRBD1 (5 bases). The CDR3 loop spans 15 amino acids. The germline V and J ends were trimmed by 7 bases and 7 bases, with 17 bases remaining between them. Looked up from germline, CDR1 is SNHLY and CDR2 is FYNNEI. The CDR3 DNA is TGTGCCAGCAATCGGGACGGGGCAGCCAATTCACCCCTCCACTTT. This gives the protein CASNRDGAANSPLHF.

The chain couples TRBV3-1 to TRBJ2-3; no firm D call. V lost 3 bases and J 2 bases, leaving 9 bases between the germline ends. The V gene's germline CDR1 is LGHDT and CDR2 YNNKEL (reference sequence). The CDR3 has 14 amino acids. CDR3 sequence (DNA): TGTGCCAGCAGCCAGCCCCCGATCACAGATACGCAGTATTTT. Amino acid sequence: CASSQPPITDTQYF.

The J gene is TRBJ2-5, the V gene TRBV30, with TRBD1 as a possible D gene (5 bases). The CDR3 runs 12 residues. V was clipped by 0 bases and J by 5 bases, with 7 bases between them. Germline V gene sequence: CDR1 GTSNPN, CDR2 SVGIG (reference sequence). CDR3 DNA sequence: TGTGCCTGGAGTGTACAGGTTGAGACCCAGTACTTC. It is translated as CAWSVQVETQYF. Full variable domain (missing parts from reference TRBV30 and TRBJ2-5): SQTIHQWPATLVQPVGSPLSLECTVEGTSNPNLYWYRQAAGRGLQLLFYSVGIGQISSEVPQNLSASRPQDRQFILSSKKLLLSDSGFYLCAWSVQVETQYFGPGTRLLVL.

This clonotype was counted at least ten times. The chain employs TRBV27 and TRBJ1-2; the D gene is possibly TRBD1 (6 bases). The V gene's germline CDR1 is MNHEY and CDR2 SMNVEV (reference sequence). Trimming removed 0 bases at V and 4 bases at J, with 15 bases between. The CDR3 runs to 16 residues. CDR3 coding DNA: TGTGCCAGCAGTTTATCTCGGTCAGGGGCGGCCTATGGCTACACCTTC. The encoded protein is CASSLSRSGAAYGYTF.

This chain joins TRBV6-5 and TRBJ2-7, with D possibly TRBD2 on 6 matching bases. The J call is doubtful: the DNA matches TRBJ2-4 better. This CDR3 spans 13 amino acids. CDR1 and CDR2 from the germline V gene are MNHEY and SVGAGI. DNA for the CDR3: TGTGCCAGCAGCCAAGGGGACTGGAACATTCAGTACTTC. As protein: CASSQGDWNIQYF.

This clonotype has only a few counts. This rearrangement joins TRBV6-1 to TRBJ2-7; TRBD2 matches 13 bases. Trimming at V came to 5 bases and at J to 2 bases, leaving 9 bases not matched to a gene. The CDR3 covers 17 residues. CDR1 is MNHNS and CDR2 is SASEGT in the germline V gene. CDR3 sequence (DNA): TGTGCCAGCAGTACAACCGGGACTAGCGGGGCTACCTACGAGCAGTACTTC. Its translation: CASSTTGTSGATYEQYF.

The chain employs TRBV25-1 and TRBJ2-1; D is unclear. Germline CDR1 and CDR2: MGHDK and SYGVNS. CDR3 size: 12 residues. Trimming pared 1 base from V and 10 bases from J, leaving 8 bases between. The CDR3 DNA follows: TGTGCCAGCAGTGAATTTGGGTGGGAGCAGTTCTTC. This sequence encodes CASSEFGWEQFF. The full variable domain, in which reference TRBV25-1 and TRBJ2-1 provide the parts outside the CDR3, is EADIYQTPRYLVIGTGKKITLECSQTMGHDKMYWYQQDPGMELHLIHYSYGVNSTEKGDLSSESTVSRIRTEHFPLTLESARPSHTSQYLCASSEFGWEQFFGPGTRLTVL.

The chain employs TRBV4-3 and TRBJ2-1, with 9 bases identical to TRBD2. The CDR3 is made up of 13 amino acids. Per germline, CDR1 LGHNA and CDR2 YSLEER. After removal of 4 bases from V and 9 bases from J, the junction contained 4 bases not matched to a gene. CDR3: CASSRLLAGEQFF. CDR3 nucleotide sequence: TGCGCCAGCAGCCGCTTACTAGCGGGTGAGCAGTTCTTC.

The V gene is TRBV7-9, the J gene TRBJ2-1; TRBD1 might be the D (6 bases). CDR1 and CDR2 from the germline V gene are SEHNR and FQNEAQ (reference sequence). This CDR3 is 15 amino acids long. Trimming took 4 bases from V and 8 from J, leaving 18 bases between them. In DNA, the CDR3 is TGTGCCAGCAGCTCCGATCCTTTACAGGGCCATGAGCAGTTCTTC. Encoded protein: CASSSDPLQGHEQFF.

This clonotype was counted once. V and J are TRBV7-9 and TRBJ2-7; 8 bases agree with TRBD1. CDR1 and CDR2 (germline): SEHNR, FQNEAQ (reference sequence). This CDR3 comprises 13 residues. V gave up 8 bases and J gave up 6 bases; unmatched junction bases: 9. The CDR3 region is CASGSNRGSEQYF. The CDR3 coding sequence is TGTGCCAGCGGCTCTAACAGGGGGTCCGAGCAGTACTTC.

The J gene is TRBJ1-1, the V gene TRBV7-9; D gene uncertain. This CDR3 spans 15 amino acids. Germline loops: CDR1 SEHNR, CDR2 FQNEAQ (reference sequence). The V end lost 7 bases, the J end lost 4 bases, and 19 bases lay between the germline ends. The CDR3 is CASTPYGVGSTEAFF. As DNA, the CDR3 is TGTGCCAGCACCCCCTATGGGGTTGGTAGCACTGAAGCTTTCTTT.

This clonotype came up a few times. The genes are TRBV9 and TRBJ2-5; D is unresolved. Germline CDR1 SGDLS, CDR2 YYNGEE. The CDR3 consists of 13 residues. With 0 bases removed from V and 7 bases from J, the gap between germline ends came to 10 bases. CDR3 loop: CASSVEGLGTQYF. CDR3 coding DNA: TGTGCCAGCAGCGTAGAAGGTTTGGGGACCCAGTACTTC.